The 7 T cell receptor beta chains in this list originate from one sample, sequenced in a study of cytomegalovirus exposure and HLA in healthy donors. PCR employed 60 Vbeta and 13 Jbeta primers. Profiled with immunoSEQ multiplex PCR; TCRdb holds only in-frame clones, not every one. Of 100,000 to 120,000 clones in the sample, about 64% were seen once. The sequenced sample consisted of PBMCs. The receptors were sampled from a man younger than 30 in good health and CMV-seropositive.

This chain uses TRBV4-1 with TRBJ1-4; possibly TRBD1 for D (5 bases). The V end was cut by 1 base, the J end by 8 bases, with 17 bases between. The germline CDR1 and CDR2 sequences are MGHRA and YSYEKL. The CDR3 consists of 16 residues. The CDR3 coding sequence is TGCGCCAGCAGCCAAGTCTACGGGGGGATTAGGGAAAAACTGTTTTTT. This gives the protein CASSQVYGGIREKLFF.

This chain uses TRBV19 with TRBJ2-2; 7 nucleotides match TRBD2. The CDR3 has 14 amino acids. V dropped 10 bases and J dropped 3; count of bases not matched to a gene: 8. Germline values: CDR1 LNHDA, CDR2 SQIVND (reference sequence). The CDR3 is CATLTSVYTGELFF. CDR3 DNA sequence: TGTGCCACACTTACTAGCGTCTACACCGGGGAGCTGTTTTTT.

This clone was recorded once. V gene TRBV6-4 combines with J gene TRBJ1-1; D uncertain. Per germline, CDR1 MRHNA and CDR2 SNTAGT. The CDR3 loop spans 13 amino acids. The V end was cut by 4 bases, the J end by 1 base, with 7 bases between. CDR3 nucleotide sequence: TGTGCCAGCAGTGTGGCAGGGAACACTGAAGCTTTCTTT. Its translation is CASSVAGNTEAFF.

This chain uses TRBV14 with TRBJ1-6; D is ambiguous. Deletions cut 5 bases from V and 7 bases from J, with 9 bases between. Germline lookup yields CDR1 SGHDN and CDR2 FVKESK. The CDR3 is 13 residues long. The CDR3, as DNA: TGTGCCAGCAGCTATCCAGGCAATTCACCCCTCCACTTT. Amino acids: CASSYPGNSPLHF. The variable domain in full, with the rest retrieved from reference TRBV14 and TRBJ1-6, is EAGVTQFPSHSVIEKGQTVTLRCDPISGHDNLYWYRRVMGKEIKFLLHFVKESKQDESGMPNNRFLAERTGGTYSTLKVQPAELEDSGVYFCASSYPGNSPLHFGNGTRLTVT.

This clone was counted between two and nine times. The chain employs TRBV6-5 and TRBJ2-7, with TRBD1 matching over 9 bases. V lost 2 bases, J lost 7 bases, and 9 bases stayed unmatched. The CDR3 runs to 15 residues. Per the germline V gene, CDR1 is MNHEY and CDR2 is SVGAGI. The CDR3 coding sequence is TGTGCCAGCAGTTACCTCGGGACAGGGATCGTGGAGCAGTACTTC. It codes for CASSYLGTGIVEQYF.

The rearrangement links TRBV4-1 to TRBJ1-1, with 8 nucleotides matching TRBD1. This CDR3 spans 17 amino acids. Germline lookup yields CDR1 MGHRA and CDR2 YSYEKL. Losses at the gene ends were 1 base for V and 8 bases for J; bases not matched to a gene: 15. CDR3: CASSQVLRGQALREAFF. The CDR3 DNA reads TGCGCCAGCAGCCAAGTTCTTCGGGGACAGGCGCTTAGAGAAGCTTTCTTT.

The rearrangement links TRBV5-6 to TRBJ1-2, with 7 bases identical to TRBD1. Trimming took 2 bases from V and 5 from J; bases not matched to a gene: 9. The germline gives CDR1 SGHDT, CDR2 YYEEEE. The CDR3 sequence is 15 residues long. The CDR3 reads CASSLRQGYRYGYTF. CDR3 in DNA: TGTGCCAGCAGCTTAAGACAGGGATATCGGTATGGCTACACCTTC.